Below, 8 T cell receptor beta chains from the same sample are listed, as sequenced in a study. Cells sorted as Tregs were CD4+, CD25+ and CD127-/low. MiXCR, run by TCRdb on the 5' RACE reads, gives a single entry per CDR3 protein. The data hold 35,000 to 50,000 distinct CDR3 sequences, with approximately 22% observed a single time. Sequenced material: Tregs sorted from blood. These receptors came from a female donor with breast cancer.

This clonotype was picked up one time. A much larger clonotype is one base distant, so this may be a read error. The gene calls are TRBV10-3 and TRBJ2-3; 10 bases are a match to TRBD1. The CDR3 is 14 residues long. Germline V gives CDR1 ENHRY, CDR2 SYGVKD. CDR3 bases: TGTGCCATCAGCCCGGGACAGGGGACAGATGCGCAGTATTTT. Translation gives CAISPGQGTDAQYF.

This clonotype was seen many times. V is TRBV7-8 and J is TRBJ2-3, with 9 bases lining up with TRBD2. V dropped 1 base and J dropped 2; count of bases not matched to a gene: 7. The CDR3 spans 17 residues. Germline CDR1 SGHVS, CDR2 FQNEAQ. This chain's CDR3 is CASSLVSLAGITDTQYF. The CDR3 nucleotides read TGTGCCAGCAGCTTAGTTTCTCTAGCGGGGATCACAGATACGCAGTATTTT.

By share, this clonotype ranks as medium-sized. The CDR3 protein is CSVVPRESEQFF. The DNA for the CDR3 is TGCAGCGTTGTCCCCAGGGAGAGTGAGCAGTTCTTC. The V gene is TRBV29-1, the J gene TRBJ2-1, with D possibly called TRBD1 or TRBD2 (5 bases each). Trimming took off 4 bases at V and 9 bases at J, with 13 bases between the two ends. Per germline, CDR1 SQVTM and CDR2 ANQGSEA. The CDR3 is made up of 12 amino acids.

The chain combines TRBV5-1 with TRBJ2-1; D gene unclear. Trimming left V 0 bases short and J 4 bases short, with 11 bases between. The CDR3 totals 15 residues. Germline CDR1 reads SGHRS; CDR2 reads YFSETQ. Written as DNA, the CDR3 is TGCGCCAGCAGCTTGGGGACCTCCTCTTACAATGAGCAGTTCTTC. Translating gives CASSLGTSSYNEQFF. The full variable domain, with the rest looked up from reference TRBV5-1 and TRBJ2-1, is KAGVTQTPRYLIKTRGQQVTLSCSPISGHRSVSWYQQTPGQGLQFLFEYFSETQRNKGNFPGRFSGRQFSNSRSEMNVSTLELGDSALYLCASSLGTSSYNEQFFGPGTRLTVL.

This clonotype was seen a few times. CDR3 coding DNA: TGTGCCAGCAGCAGGAGGACGGACAACAATGAGCAGTTCTTC. It is translated as CASSRRTDNNEQFF. The rearrangement joins TRBV5-8 to TRBJ2-1; D assignment may be TRBD1 or TRBD2 (5 bases each). V was trimmed by 4 bases and J by 5 bases, leaving 13 bases between them. Looked up from germline, CDR1 is SGHTS and CDR2 is YDEGEE. The CDR3 has 14 amino acids.

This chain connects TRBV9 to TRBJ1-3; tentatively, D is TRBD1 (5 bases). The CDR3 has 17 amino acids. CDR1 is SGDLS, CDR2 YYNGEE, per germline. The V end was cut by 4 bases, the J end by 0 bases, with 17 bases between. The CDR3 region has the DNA TGTGCCAGCAGCAAAGGTTCGGGGGAATCCTCTGGAAACACCATATATTTT. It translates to CASSKGSGESSGNTIYF. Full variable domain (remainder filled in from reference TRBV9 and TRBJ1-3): DSGVTQTPKHLITATGQRVTLRCSPRSGDLSVYWYQQSLDQGLQFLIQYYNGEERAKGNILERFSAQQFPDLHSELNLSSLELGDSALYFCASSKGSGESSGNTIYFGEGSWLTVV.

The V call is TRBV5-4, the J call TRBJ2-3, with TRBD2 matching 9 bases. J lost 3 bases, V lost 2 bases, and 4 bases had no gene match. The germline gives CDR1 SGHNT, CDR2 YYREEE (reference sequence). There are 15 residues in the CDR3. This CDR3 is CASSFSGRITDTQYF. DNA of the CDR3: TGTGCCAGCAGCTTCAGCGGGAGGATAACAGATACGCAGTATTTT.

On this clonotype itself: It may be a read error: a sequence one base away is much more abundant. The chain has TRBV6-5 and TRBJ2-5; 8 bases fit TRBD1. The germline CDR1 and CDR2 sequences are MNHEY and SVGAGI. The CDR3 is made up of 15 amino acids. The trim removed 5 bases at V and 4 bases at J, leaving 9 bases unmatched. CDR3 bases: TGTGCCAGCAGTCGGGCAGGGGGCCTGGGAGAGACCCAGTACTTC. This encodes CASSRAGGLGETQYF.